The clone carrying this T cell receptor (beta chain) was picked up one time. Its cognate antigen is unknown. Splitting of each subset's genomic DNA was done evenly across several immunoSEQ plates. DNA at about 0.2 ug, around 30,000 T cell genomes, went into sorted-subset replicate PCRs. The data were produced by immunoSEQ multiplex PCR, yet TCRdb's version contains in-frame clones alone and is incomplete. The data hold 2 million to 3 million clones, with 93% observed a single time. The data derive from a study of shared clonotypes between healthy human individuals. Regarding the study as a whole: Investigators expected sequencing depth to affect clonotype sharing among donors. Researchers found naive subsets generally carried larger estimated richness than memory subsets.

V lost 4 bases, J lost 1 base, and 7 bases stayed unmatched. The CDR3 spans 16 residues. The germline CDR1 and CDR2 sequences are SGDLS and YYNGEE. The chain carries TRBV9 and TRBJ2-3; 9 nucleotides align to TRBD2. The clonotype comes from a man between 18 and 29 years old in good health. Some clones in this sample may be carry-over from other donors' samples. The sequenced sample consisted of naive CD4+ T cells from PBMCs. Subset defined: CD45RA+ positively selected. CDR3 in amino acids: CASSPRASGGTDTQYF. CDR3 coding DNA: TGTGCCAGCAGCCCCCGGGCTAGCGGGGGCACAGATACGCAGTATTTT.